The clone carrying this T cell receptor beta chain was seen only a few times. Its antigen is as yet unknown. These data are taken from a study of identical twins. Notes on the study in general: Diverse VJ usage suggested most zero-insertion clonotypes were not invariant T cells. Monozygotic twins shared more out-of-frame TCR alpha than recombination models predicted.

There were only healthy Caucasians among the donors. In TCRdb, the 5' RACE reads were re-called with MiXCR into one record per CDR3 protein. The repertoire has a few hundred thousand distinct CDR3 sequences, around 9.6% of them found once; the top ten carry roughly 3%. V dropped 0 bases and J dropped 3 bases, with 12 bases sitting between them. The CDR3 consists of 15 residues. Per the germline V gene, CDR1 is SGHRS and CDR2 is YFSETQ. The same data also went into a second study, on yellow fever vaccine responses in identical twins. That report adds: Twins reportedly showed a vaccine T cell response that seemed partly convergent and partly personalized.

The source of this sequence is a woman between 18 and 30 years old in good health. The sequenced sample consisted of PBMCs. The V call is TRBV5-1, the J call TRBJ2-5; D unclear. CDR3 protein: CASSLGGRREETQYF. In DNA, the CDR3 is TGCGCCAGCAGCTTGGGTGGACGGCGAGAAGAGACCCAGTACTTC.